This T cell receptor beta chain was profiled in a study of blood T cell repertoires in COVID-19. Turning to the study itself: PBMCs, B-cell-depleted T cells, or T cells provided the cDNA or gDNA that made up the material.

In the source study's methods: Scientists estimated how many nucleated cells there were by amplifying reference gene primers. Measured with immunoSEQ multiplex PCR; TCRdb has only the in-frame clones, and not every one. V and J calls plus clone size are reproduced from that table; the DNA served to infer D and trimming. The repertoire holds about 35,000 clones, with about nine tenths as singletons. This CDR3 spans 16 amino acids. Germline V CDR1 and CDR2: MNHEY, SVGAGI. The V segment lost 2 bases and the J segment 10 bases; nucleotides outside the gene matches: 12. This TCR was sampled from a man at least 80 years old with active COVID-19. The sequenced sample consisted of peripheral blood. This chain connects TRBV6-5 to TRBJ2-1, with 9 positions matching TRBD2. Here the CDR3 reads CASSYASGKNLGEQFF. The CDR3, as DNA: TGTGCCAGCAGTTACGCTAGCGGGAAGAACCTAGGGGAGCAGTTCTTC.